This T cell receptor beta chain originates from a study of T cells in Graves' hyperthyroidism and ophthalmopathy. Study-level results: Before onset, ophthalmopathy was predicted by the model a median approximately 6.7 months earlier.

Graves' hyperthyroidism showing no ophthalmopathy progression within 18 months was considered stable. This clonotype was recorded at least ten times. Its antigen remains unidentified. TCR beta CDR3 regions were amplified from RNA. TCR CDR3 underwent first-round RT-PCR with the HTBI primer set. MiXCR was run by TCRdb on the multiplex PCR reads, yielding one entry per CDR3 protein. The table shows a few hundred thousand distinct CDR3 sequences, with about 18% occurring only once. This sequence originates from a man aged 35-49 years with Graves' hyperthyroidism. The specimen sequenced was blood.

The CDR3 DNA reads TGTGCCATCAGTGACAGCACGGGGGGCTACGAGCAGTACTTC. It encodes CAISDSTGGYEQYF. V gene TRBV10-3 combines with J gene TRBJ2-7, with 7 bases aligning to TRBD2. The V and J ends lost 3 bases and 3 bases, in that order; junction bases with no gene match: 5. Per germline, CDR1 ENHRY and CDR2 SYGVKD. This CDR3 comprises 14 residues.